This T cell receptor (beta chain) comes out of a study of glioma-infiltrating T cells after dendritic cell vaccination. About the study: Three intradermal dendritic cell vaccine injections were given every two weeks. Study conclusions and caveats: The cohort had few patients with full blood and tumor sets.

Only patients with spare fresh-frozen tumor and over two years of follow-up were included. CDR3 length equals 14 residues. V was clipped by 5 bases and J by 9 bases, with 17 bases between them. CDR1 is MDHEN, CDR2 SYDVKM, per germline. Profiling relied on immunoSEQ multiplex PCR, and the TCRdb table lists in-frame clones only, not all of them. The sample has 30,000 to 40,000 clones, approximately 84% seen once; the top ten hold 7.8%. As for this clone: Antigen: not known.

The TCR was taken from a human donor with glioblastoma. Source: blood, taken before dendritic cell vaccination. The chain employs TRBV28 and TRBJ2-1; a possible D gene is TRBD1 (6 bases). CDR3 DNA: TGTGCCAGCAGTCCATACAAGATACAGGGTGAGCAGTTCTTC. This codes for CASSPYKIQGEQFF.